Sequencing of this TCR beta chain was carried out in a study of blood T cell repertoires in COVID-19. Study as a whole: Researchers got acute and convalescent COVID-19 samples from the United States, Italy and Spain.

As originally analysed: Amplified reference gene primers provided the basis for estimating nucleated cell counts. Libraries were prepared by immunoSEQ multiplex PCR; TCRdb keeps only in-frame clonotypes and omits some of them. That table supplies the V and J calls and clone size; D and trimming were determined from the DNA. The sample holds about 400,000 clones, about nine tenths seen once. Participants came from roughly 23 US areas, aged roughly 18 to 90 years. Germline values: CDR1 SEHNR, CDR2 FQNEAQ (reference sequence). J was trimmed by 7 bases and V by 6 bases; bases with no gene match: 19. The CDR3 length is 18 residues.

This chain joins TRBV7-9 and TRBJ1-5, with 9 bases aligning to TRBD1. The sample comprised PBMCs or T cells enriched from blood (not recorded which). The sequence was obtained from a woman in her 30s who had recovered from COVID-19. CDR3 in DNA: TGTGCCAGCAGTCCACATACGTCCGGGACAGGGCTACGGCAGCCCCAGCATTTT. Translation gives CASSPHTSGTGLRQPQHF.